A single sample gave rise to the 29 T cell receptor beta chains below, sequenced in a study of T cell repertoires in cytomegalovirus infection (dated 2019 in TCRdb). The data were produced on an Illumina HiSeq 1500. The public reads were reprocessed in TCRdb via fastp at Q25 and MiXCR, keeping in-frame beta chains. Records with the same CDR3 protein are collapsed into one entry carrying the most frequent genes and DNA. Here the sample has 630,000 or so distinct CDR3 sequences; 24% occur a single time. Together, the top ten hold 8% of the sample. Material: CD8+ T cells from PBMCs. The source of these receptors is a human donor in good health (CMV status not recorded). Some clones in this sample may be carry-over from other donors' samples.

CDR3 in amino acids: CSVPVSSTEAFF. In DNA, the CDR3 is TGCAGCGTTCCGGTCTCCAGCACTGAAGCTTTCTTT. V gene TRBV29-1 combines with J gene TRBJ1-1; D unclear. CDR3 length: 12 amino acids. V lost 5 bases and J lost 4, with 11 bases in between. The germline CDR1 and CDR2 sequences are SQVTM and ANQGSEA. The full variable domain, in which reference TRBV29-1 and TRBJ1-1 provide the parts outside the CDR3, is SAVISQKPSRDICQRGTSLTIQCQVDSQVTMMFWYRQQPGQSLTLIATANQGSEATYESGFVIDKFPISRPNLTFSTLTVSNMSPEDSSIYLCSVPVSSTEAFFGQGTRLTVV.

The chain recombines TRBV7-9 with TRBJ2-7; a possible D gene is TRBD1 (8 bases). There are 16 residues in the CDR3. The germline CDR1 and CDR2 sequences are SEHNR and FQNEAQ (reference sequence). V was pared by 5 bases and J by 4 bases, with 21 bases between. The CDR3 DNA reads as TGTGCCAGCAGCCCCGGACAGGGAGGGTTGTGGTACGAGCAGTACTTC. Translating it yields CASSPGQGGLWYEQYF.

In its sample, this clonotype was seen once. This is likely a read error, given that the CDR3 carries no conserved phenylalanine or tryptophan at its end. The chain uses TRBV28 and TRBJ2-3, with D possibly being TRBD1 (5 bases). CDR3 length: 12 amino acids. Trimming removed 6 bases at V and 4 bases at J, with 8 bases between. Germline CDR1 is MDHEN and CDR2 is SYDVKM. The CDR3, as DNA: TGTGCCAGCAGGGAAGGGGCAGATACGCAGTATCTT. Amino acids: CASREGADTQYL.

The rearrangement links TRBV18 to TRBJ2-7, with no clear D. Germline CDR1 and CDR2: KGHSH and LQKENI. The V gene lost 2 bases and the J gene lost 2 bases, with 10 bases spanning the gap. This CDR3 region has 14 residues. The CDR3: CASSPGLMAYEQYF. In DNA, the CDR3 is TGTGCCAGCTCACCAGGGTTAATGGCCTACGAGCAGTACTTC.

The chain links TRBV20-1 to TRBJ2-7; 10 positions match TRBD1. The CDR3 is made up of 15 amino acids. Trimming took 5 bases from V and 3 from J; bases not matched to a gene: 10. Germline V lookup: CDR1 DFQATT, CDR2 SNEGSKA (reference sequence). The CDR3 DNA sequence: TGCAGTGCTGAGGGATCTGGACAGGGGGACTACGAGCAGTACTTC. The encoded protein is CSAEGSGQGDYEQYF.

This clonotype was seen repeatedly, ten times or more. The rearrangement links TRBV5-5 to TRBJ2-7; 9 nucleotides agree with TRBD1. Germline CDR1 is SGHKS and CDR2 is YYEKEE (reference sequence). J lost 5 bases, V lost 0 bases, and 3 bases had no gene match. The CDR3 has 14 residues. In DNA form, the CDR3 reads TGTGCCAGCAGCTTGGGACAGGGGGAGGACGAGCAGTACTTC. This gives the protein CASSLGQGEDEQYF.

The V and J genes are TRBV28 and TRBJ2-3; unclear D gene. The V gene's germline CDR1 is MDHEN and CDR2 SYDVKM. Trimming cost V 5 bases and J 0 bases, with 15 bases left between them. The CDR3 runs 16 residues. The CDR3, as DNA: TGTGCCAGCAGTCCCTGGACGGACCCCAGCACAGATACGCAGTATTTT. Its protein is CASSPWTDPSTDTQYF.

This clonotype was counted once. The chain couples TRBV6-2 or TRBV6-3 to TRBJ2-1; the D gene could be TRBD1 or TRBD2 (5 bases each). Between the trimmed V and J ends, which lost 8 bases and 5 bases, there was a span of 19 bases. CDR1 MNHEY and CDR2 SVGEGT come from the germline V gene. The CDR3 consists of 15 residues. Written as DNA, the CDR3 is TGTGCCAGCGACGGGGCTACCAACATGGACAATGAGCAGTTCTTC. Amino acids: CASDGATNMDNEQFF.

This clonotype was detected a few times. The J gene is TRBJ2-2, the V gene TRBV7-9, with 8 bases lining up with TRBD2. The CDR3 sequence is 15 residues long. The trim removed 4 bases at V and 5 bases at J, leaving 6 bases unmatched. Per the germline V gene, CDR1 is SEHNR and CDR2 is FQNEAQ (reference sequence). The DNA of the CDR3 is TGTGCCAGCAGCTCCCGGGAGGGAACGACCGGGGAGCTGTTTTTT. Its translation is CASSSREGTTGELFF.

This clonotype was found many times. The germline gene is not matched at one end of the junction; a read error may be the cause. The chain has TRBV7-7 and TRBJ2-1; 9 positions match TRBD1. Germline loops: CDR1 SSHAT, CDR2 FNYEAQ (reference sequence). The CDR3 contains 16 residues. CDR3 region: CASSLGEGTGIDEQFF. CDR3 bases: TGTGCTAGCAGCTTAGGGGAGGGGACAGGGATCGATGAGCAGTTCTTC.

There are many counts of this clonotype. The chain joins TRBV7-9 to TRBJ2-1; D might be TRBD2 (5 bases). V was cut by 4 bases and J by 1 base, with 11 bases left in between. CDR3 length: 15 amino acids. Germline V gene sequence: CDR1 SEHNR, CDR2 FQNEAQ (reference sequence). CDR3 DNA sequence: TGTGCCAGCAGCTCTAGGACTGAGTCCTACAATGAGCAGTTCTTC. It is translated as CASSSRTESYNEQFF.

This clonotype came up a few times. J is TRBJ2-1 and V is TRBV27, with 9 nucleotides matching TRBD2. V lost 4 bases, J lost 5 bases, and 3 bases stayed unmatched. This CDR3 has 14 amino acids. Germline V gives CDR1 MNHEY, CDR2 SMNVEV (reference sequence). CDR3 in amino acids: CASSSAGGHNEQFF. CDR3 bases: TGTGCCAGCAGTTCAGCGGGGGGCCACAATGAGCAGTTCTTC.

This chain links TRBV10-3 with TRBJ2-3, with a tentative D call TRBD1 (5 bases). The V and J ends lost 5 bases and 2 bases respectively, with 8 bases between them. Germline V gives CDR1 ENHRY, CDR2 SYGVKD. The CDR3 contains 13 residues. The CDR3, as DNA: TGTGCCATCAGTAAGACAGACACAGATACGCAGTATTTT. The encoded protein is CAISKTDTDTQYF.

In DNA, the CDR3 is TGCGCCAGCAGCTTAAGGGGGCTGGAGTATGGCTACACCTTC. Translated, it gives CASSLRGLEYGYTF. This chain uses TRBV5-1 with TRBJ1-2; 7 bases map to TRBD1. The J segment lost 5 bases and the V segment lost 2 bases, leaving 6 bases of the junction unmatched. Looked up from germline, CDR1 is SGHRS and CDR2 is YFSETQ. This CDR3 is built from 14 residues.

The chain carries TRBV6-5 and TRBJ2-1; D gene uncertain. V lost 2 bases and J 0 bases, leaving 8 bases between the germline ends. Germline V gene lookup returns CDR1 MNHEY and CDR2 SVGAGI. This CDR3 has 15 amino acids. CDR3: CASSYASYSYNEQFF. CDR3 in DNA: TGTGCCAGCAGTTACGCATCCTACTCCTACAATGAGCAGTTCTTC.

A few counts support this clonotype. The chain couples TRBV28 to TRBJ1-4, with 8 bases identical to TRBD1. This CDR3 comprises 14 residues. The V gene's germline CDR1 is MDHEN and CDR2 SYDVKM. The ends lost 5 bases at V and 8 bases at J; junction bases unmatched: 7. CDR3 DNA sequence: TGTGCCAGCAGTCCGGACAGGGTCGCCGAAAAACTGTTTTTT. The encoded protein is CASSPDRVAEKLFF.

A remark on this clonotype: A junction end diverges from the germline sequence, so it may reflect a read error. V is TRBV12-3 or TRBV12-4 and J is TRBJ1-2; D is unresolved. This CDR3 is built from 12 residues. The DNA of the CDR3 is TGTGTCAGCTCTCAAGGACGCTATGGCTACACCTTC. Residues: CVSSQGRYGYTF.

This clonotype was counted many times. The DNA of the CDR3 is TGTGCCAGCAGCTTAGTCCAGGGGGCAAGAGATACGCAGTATTTT. Its translation: CASSLVQGARDTQYF. This sequence joins TRBV7-6 and TRBJ2-3; TRBD1 agrees at 8 bases. This CDR3 spans 15 amino acids. Germline loops: CDR1 SGHVS, CDR2 FNYEAQ. V shed 1 base and J 5 bases; nucleotides not matched to a gene: 5.

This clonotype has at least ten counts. For the CDR3, the DNA is TGTGCCAGCAGCTTAGCGTATCAAGCCGGCTACGAGCAGTACGTC. This translates into CASSLAYQAGYEQYV. This chain connects TRBV7-8 to TRBJ2-7; D is ambiguous. Trimming shortened V by 0 bases and J by 3 bases, and 12 bases separated the two germline ends. From germline, CDR1 is SGHVS and CDR2 FQNEAQ. This CDR3 has 15 residues.

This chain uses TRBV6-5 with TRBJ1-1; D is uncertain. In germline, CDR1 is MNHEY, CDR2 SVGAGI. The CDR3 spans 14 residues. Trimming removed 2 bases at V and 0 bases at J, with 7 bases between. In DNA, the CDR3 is TGTGCCAGCAGTTACATGGAAATGAACACTGAAGCTTTCTTT. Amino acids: CASSYMEMNTEAFF.

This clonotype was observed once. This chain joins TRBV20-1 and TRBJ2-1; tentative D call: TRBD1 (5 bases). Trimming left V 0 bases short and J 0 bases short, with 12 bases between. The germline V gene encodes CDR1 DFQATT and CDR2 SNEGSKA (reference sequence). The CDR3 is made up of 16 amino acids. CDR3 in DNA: TGCAGTGCTAGAGATTTTAGACAGAGCTCCTACAATGAGCAGTTCTTC. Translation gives CSARDFRQSSYNEQFF.

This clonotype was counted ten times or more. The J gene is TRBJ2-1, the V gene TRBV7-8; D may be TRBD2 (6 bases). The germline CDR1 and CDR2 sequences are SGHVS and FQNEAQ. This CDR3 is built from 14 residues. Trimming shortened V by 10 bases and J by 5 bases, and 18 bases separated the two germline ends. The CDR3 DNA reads TGTGCCACCGAGGGTGCGGGGCCCCACAATGAGCAGTTCTTC. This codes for CATEGAGPHNEQFF.

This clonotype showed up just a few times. CDR3 in DNA: TGTGCCACCAGCAGTTTCGGACAGGGAAGAACCCAAGAGACCCAGTACTTC. The encoded protein is CATSSFGQGRTQETQYF. The chain combines TRBV15 with TRBJ2-5; 8 bases are shared with TRBD1. Per germline, CDR1 LNHNV and CDR2 YYDKDF (reference sequence). Unmatched junction bases numbered 10, after V lost 3 bases and J lost 1 base. This CDR3 region has 17 residues.

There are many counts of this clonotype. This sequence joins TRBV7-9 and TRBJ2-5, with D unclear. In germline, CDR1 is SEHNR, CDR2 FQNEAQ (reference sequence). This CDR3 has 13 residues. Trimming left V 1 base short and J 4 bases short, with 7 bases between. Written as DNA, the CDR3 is TGTGCCAGCAGCTTAGTACGGATAGAGACCCAGTACTTC. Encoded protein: CASSLVRIETQYF. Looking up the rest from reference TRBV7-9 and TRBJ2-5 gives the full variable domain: DTGVSQNPRHKITKRGQNVTFRCDPISEHNRLYWYRQTLGQGPEFLTYFQNEAQLEKSRLLSDRFSAERPKGSFSTLEIQRTEQGDSAMYLCASSLVRIETQYFGPGTRLLVL.

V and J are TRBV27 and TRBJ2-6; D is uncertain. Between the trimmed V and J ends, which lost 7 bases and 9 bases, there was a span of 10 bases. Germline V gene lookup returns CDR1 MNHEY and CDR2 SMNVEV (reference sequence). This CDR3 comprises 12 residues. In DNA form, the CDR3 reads TGTGCCAGCACCATACTGTGCAACGTCCTGACTTTC. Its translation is CASTILCNVLTF.

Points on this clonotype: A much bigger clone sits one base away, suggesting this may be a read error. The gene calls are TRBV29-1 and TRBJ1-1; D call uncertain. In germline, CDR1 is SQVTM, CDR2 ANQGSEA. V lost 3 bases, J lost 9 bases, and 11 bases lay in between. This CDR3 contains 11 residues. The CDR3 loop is CSVEDSSKAFF. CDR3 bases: TGCAGCGTTGAGGATTCATCTAAAGCTTTCTTT.

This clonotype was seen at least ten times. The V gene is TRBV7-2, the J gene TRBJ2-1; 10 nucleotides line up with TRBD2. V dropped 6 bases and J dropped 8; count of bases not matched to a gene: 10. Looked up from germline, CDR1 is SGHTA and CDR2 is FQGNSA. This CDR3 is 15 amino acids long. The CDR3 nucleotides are TGTGCCAGCAGAACAGCGGGGGGGTCGCTTCATGAGCAGTTCTTC. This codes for CASRTAGGSLHEQFF.

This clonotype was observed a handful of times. The CDR3 bases are TGTGCCAGCAGTTCGAGGGCATGGTCCTACGAGCAGTACGTC. Protein product: CASSSRAWSYEQYV. The rearrangement links TRBV6-2 or TRBV6-3 to TRBJ2-7, with D possibly TRBD2 on 5 matching bases. The CDR3 is made up of 14 amino acids. V gave up 4 bases and J gave up 1 base, with 11 bases separating them. Germline CDR1 and CDR2: MNHEY and SVGEGT.

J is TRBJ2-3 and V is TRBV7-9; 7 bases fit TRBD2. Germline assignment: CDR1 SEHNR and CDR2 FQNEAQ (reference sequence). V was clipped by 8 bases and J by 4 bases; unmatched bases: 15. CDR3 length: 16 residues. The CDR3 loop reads CASLPLGGSVPDTQYF. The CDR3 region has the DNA TGTGCCAGCTTACCTCTCGGGGGGAGCGTCCCAGATACGCAGTATTTT.